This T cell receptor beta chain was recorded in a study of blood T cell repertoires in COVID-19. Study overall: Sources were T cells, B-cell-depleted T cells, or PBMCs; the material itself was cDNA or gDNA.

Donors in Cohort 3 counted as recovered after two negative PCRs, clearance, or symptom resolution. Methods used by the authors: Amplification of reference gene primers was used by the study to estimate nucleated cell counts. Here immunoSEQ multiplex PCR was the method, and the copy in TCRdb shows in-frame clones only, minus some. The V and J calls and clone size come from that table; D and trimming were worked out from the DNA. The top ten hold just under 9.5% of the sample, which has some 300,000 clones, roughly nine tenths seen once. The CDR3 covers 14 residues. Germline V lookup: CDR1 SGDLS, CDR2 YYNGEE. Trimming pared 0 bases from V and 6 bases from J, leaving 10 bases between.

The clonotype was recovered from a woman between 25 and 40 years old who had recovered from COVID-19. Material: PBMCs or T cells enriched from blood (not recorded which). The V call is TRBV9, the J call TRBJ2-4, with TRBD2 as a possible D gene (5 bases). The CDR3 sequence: CASSVGGSRNIQYF. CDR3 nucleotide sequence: TGTGCCAGCAGCGTAGGAGGGTCTAGAAACATTCAGTACTTC.